These 2 T cell receptor beta chains came from one sample sequenced in a study of cytomegalovirus exposure and HLA in healthy donors. 60 Vbeta and 13 Jbeta primers were used in PCR. Libraries were prepared by immunoSEQ multiplex PCR; TCRdb keeps only in-frame clonotypes and omits some of them. The table includes about 130,000 clones, roughly 80% detected once. Specimen: PBMCs. The receptors were gathered from a male donor in good health and CMV-seropositive.

The V and J genes are TRBV23-1 and TRBJ2-3, with D hard to call. TRBV23-1 is filed as an ORF, its function uncertain. The V end was cut by 4 bases, the J end by 5 bases, with 13 bases between. The CDR3 contains 14 residues. The CDR3 reads CASSLEETGDTQYF. DNA of the CDR3: TGCGCCAGCAGTCTCGAGGAGACGGGAGATACGCAGTATTTT.

This rearrangement joins TRBV9 to TRBJ2-3; 9 bases are a match to TRBD2. Germline lookup yields CDR1 SGDLS and CDR2 YYNGEE. The junction had 7 bases not matched to a gene; V was cut back by 0 bases and J by 2 bases. This CDR3 contains 17 residues. CDR3 nucleotides: TGTGCCAGCAGCGTAGGGCTAGCGGGAAGGTCCACAGATACGCAGTATTTT. Amino acids: CASSVGLAGRSTDTQYF.